This is a list of T cell receptor beta chains from one sample in a study of blood T cell repertoires in COVID-19. Assay: immunoSEQ multiplex PCR; the TCRdb copy retains only in-frame clones and omits some. This table holds some 70,000 clones, 70% to 90% found once. The sequencing sample was made of peripheral blood. The receptors stem from a man in his fifties or sixties with active COVID-19. CDR3s include the opening cysteine and the closing phenylalanine or tryptophan. The D gene is left open where the match is weak. Not every row has a clone size; where given, it reads once, few, many or a size class.

v_gene,d_gene,j_gene,abundance,CDR3nt,CDR3aa
TRBV5-1,-,TRBJ2-5,-,TGCGCCAGCAGCTTGGTGGGGGACACCCCCAGTGGGACCCAGTACTTC,CASSLVGDTPSGTQYF
TRBV6-1,-,TRBJ1-5,-,TGTGCCAGCAGTGCTACCCGACAGAGGAGCAATCAGCCCCAGCATTTT,CASSATRQRSNQPQHF
TRBV7-7,-,TRBJ2-2,once,TGTGCCAGCAGGAAAGAAGCGGTTTCCGGGGAGCTGTTTTTT,CASRKEAVSGELFF
TRBV27,TRBD1,TRBJ1-2,once,TGTGCCAGCAGTCCAGGGGGTGGGCCATGGTATGGCTACACCTTC,CASSPGGGPWYGYTF
TRBV10-3,-,TRBJ1-3,-,TGTGCCGGCAGGGGTTCTGGAAACACCATATATTTT,CAGRGSGNTIYF
TRBV6-1,TRBD1,TRBJ1-2,-,TGTGCCAGCAGTGAGGGACAGGGTGTGGGTCAACCTGGCTACACCTTC,CASSEGQGVGQPGYTF
TRBV29-1,TRBD1,TRBJ1-2,-,TGCAGCGTTGGCGTTGGGACAGGGATGAACGGCTACACCTTC,CSVGVGTGMNGYTF
TRBV15,-,TRBJ1-4,few,TGTGCCACCAGCAGAGATATTGGGGCCTTAGGGGAAAAACTGTTTTTT,CATSRDIGALGEKLFF
TRBV2,TRBD1,TRBJ2-2,-,TGTGCCAGCAGTGTTGACAGGGGGCGAACCGGGGAGCTGTTTTTT,CASSVDRGRTGELFF
TRBV18,-,TRBJ2-3,-,TGTGCCAGCTCACCCCAGGGGAGCAATCCGACAGATACGCAGTATTTT,CASSPQGSNPTDTQYF
TRBV6-5,-,TRBJ1-1,-,TGTGCCAGCACCATCTTACCGGGGACTGAAGCTTTCTTT,CASTILPGTEAFF
TRBV7-9,TRBD2,TRBJ2-1,-,TGTGCCAGCAGCTTAGTATTCGTAGCGGGAGGGCCCACCTACAATGAGCAGTTCTTC,CASSLVFVAGGPTYNEQFF
TRBV5-1,-,TRBJ2-3,-,TGCGCCAGCAGCTTTCCCGAATCCTTCGACGGGGGTGTAAGACTTAGCACAGATACGCAGTATTTT,CASSFPESFDGGVRLSTDTQYF
TRBV7-9,TRBD1,TRBJ1-1,-,TGTGCCAGCAGCCCCAAGGGACAGGGGAGGACCACTGAAGCTTTCTTT,CASSPKGQGRTTEAFF
TRBV24-1,-,TRBJ2-5,-,TGTGCCACCAGTGATTTGCGGCGGGGTAGGGAGACCCAGTACTTC,CATSDLRRGRETQYF
TRBV11-2,-,TRBJ1-1,-,TGTGCCAGCAGCCAGACGGGGGGACGAGCTTTCTTT,CASSQTGGRAFF
TRBV16,TRBD1,TRBJ1-1,few,TGTGCCAGCAGCCTACAGGGGCAAGGTGAAGCTTTCTTT,CASSLQGQGEAFF
TRBV7-9,TRBD1,TRBJ1-4,-,TGTGCCAGCAGTTGGACAGGGGGGAACGAAAAACTGTTTTTT,CASSWTGGNEKLFF
TRBV6-6,-,TRBJ2-1,-,TGTGCCAGCAGTCCGGGGAGTGAGCAGTTCTTC,CASSPGSEQFF
TRBV12-3/TRBV12-4,-,TRBJ1-1,-,TGTGCCAGCAGTTTCGGAGGGACTGAAGCTTTCTTT,CASSFGGTEAFF
TRBV3-1/TRBV3-2,-,TRBJ1-3,few,TGTGCCAGCAGTCTTACCGAGACACTTTTATCAGGAAACACCATATATTTT,CASSLTETLLSGNTIYF
TRBV19,TRBD1,TRBJ2-1,-,TGTGCCAGTAGTATGTGGGACAGGGGGTATGGTGTGTTCTTC,CASSMWDRGYGVFF
TRBV6-5,-,TRBJ1-2,-,TGTGCCAGCAGTTCCATCAGGGGTACGGACTATGGCTACACCTTC,CASSSIRGTDYGYTF
TRBV6-6,-,TRBJ2-3,-,TGTGCCAGCAAGGGGTCATTAGCGGATCCCTCCTTT,CASKGSLADPSF
TRBV11-3,TRBD1,TRBJ1-5,-,TGTGCCAGCAGCTTAGGGACAGGTCAGCCCCAGCATTTT,CASSLGTGQPQHF
TRBV5-4,TRBD2,TRBJ2-1,-,TGTGCCAGCTTTATTGGGGCGGGAGGAGGCTACAATGAGCAGTTCTTC,CASFIGAGGGYNEQFF
TRBV2,-,TRBJ2-5,-,TGTGCCAGCAGTGACACAGGGAGCCAAGAGACCCAGTACTTC,CASSDTGSQETQYF
TRBV2,-,TRBJ1-5,few,TGTGCCAGCGCCGCGGGGCAGGATCAGCCCCAGCATTTT,CASAAGQDQPQHF
TRBV11-3,-,TRBJ2-1,-,TGTGCCAGCAGCTTAGTGGCTAGCGTTACCAATGAGCAGTTCTTC,CASSLVASVTNEQFF
TRBV10-2,-,TRBJ2-1,-,TGCGCCAGCAGGAGTATTTCCAATGAGCAGTTCTTC,CASRSISNEQFF
TRBV5-4,-,TRBJ1-6,-,TGTGCCAGCAGCTTGACAGGACGGAATAATTCACCCCTCCACTTT,CASSLTGRNNSPLHF
TRBV6-5,-,TRBJ1-3,-,TGTGCCAGCAGTTACAACAGACGAAACTCTGGAAACACCATATATTTT,CASSYNRRNSGNTIYF
TRBV10-2,-,TRBJ1-4,-,TGCGCCAGCAGTGAGTCCGGGGTCACTAATGAAAAACTGTTTTTT,CASSESGVTNEKLFF
TRBV4-1,-,TRBJ2-1,-,TGCGCCAGCAGCCAAGGCGGGATTGGGTCCAATGAGCAGTTCTTC,CASSQGGIGSNEQFF
TRBV29-1,-,TRBJ2-1,-,TGCAGCGTTGTGCGGACACTTGAAAATGAGCAGTTCTTC,CSVVRTLENEQFF
TRBV2,TRBD2,TRBJ2-1,-,TGTGCCAGCAGTGGCACTAGCGGGAGGGTAGGGCAGTTCTTC,CASSGTSGRVGQFF
TRBV5-5,-,TRBJ2-5,-,TGTGCCAGCAGCTTGGTAACCCGGGTGGAGACCCAGTACTTC,CASSLVTRVETQYF
TRBV3-1/TRBV3-2,-,TRBJ1-2,-,TGTGCCAGCAGCCAAGATCCTGGGACAAGCTCGGCTGGCTACACCTTC,CASSQDPGTSSAGYTF
TRBV6-4,-,TRBJ1-1,-,TGTGCCAGCAGTGAGGGACAGAACACTGAAGCTTTCTTT,CASSEGQNTEAFF
TRBV5-4,-,TRBJ2-7,-,TGTGCCAGCAGCTTGGGGCCCACAGGCGGATACGAGCAGTACTTC,CASSLGPTGGYEQYF
TRBV3-1/TRBV3-2,TRBD2,TRBJ2-5,-,TGTGCCAGCAGCGGACTAGCGGGAAAAGAGACCCAGTACTTC,CASSGLAGKETQYF